Below, 17 T cell receptor beta chains from the same sample are listed, as sequenced in a study of CD8+ T cells in alopecia areata. Treatment here: oral pan-JAK inhibitor, 5-10 mg twice daily. The sequencing template was cDNA reverse transcribed from extracted RNA. The repertoire was sequenced with immunoSEQ multiplex PCR; TCRdb's copy has only in-frame clones and lacks some. The data hold about 120,000 clones, with around 50% observed a single time. This specimen consisted of CD8+ T cells sorted from blood, obtained at week 24, from a patient treated with tofacitinib. These receptors originate from a human donor with alopecia areata.

This chain's CDR3 is CASGRMPRDPYEQYF. The CDR3 DNA reads as TGTGCTAGTGGTCGAATGCCCAGGGACCCCTACGAGCAGTACTTC. The V gene is TRBV12-5, the J gene TRBJ2-7; D tentatively fits TRBD1 or TRBD2 (5 bases each). Trimming stripped 5 bases from V and 2 bases from J, with 16 bases between. Germline V gene data show CDR1 as LGHNT and CDR2 as FRNRAP. This CDR3 has 15 amino acids.

This chain links TRBV30 with TRBJ2-5, with TRBD2 matching over 10 bases. The CDR3 runs to 16 residues. Germline V gene sequence: CDR1 GTSNPN, CDR2 SVGIG (reference sequence). V shed 4 bases, J shed 4 bases, and the junction held 12 bases outside the gene matches. The CDR3 nucleotides read TGTGCCTGGAAAGGTGTGCGGACTAGCGGTGGAGAGACCCAGTACTTC. Residues: CAWKGVRTSGGETQYF.

This clone came up many times. The chain employs TRBV6-4 and TRBJ2-3, with unresolved D. The germline V gene has CDR1 MRHNA and CDR2 SNTAGT. The ends were cut back, 0 bases at V and 4 bases at J, with 8 bases in the middle. This CDR3 comprises 14 residues. The CDR3 DNA is TGTGCCAGCAGTGACTCGTGGGAAGCAGATACGCAGTATTTT. Its protein is CASSDSWEADTQYF.

A few counts support this clone. The chain uses TRBV6-4 and TRBJ2-2, with 10 bases fitting TRBD1. Germline-derived CDR1 and CDR2 are MRHNA and SNTAGT. This CDR3 spans 15 amino acids. With 5 bases clipped from V and 5 bases from J, the junction kept 5 bases outside the gene matches. This chain's CDR3 is CASSRTGGDTGELFF. The CDR3, as DNA: TGTGCCAGCAGTCGGACAGGGGGAGATACCGGGGAGCTGTTTTTT.

This clone was counted a few times. The V call is TRBV4-2, the J call TRBJ2-1; TRBD1 agrees at 12 bases. Per germline, CDR1 LGHNA and CDR2 YNFKEQ. The CDR3 runs to 16 residues. V dropped 4 bases and J dropped 6; count of bases not matched to a gene: 7. DNA for the CDR3: TGTGCCAGCAGCCCGGGACAGGGGGCAGCGGGCAATGAGCAGTTCTTC. It yields the protein CASSPGQGAAGNEQFF.

In regard to this clone: The sample has other DNA sequences that encode this CDR3 too. CDR3 residues: CAWRKNTEAFF. In nucleotides, the CDR3 is TGTGCCTGGAGAAAGAACACTGAAGCTTTCTTT. V is TRBV30 and J is TRBJ1-1; D is unclear. Germline CDR1 GTSNPN, CDR2 SVGIG (reference sequence). Between the trimmed V and J ends, which lost 3 bases and 1 base, there was a span of 3 bases. The length of the CDR3 is 11 residues. Variable domain in full (rest from reference TRBV30 and TRBJ1-1): SQTIHQWPATLVQPVGSPLSLECTVEGTSNPNLYWYRQAAGRGLQLLFYSVGIGQISSEVPQNLSASRPQDRQFILSSKKLLLSDSGFYLCAWRKNTEAFFGQGTRLTVV.

This chain connects TRBV25-1 to TRBJ1-6; 9 bases agree with TRBD1. This CDR3 has 15 amino acids. CDR1 is MGHDK, CDR2 SYGVNS, per germline. Unmatched junction bases numbered 4, after V lost 6 bases and J lost 4 bases. CDR3 region: CASRRDREYNSPLHF. CDR3 DNA: TGTGCCAGCAGACGGGACAGGGAGTATAATTCACCCCTCCACTTT.

DNA for the CDR3: TGTGCCAGCAGCTTAGGAGGGACGGCCCTCTATGGCTACACCTTC. Protein product: CASSLGGTALYGYTF. The gene calls are TRBV13 and TRBJ1-2; possibly TRBD1 for D (5 bases). The CDR3 contains 15 residues. The germline gives CDR1 PRHDT, CDR2 FYEKMQ (reference sequence). Trimming pared 0 bases from V and 4 bases from J, leaving 12 bases between.

This sequence joins TRBV2 and TRBJ2-5, with D perhaps matching TRBD1 or TRBD2 (5 bases each). Germline CDR1 reads SNHLY; CDR2 reads FYNNEI. The CDR3 has 17 residues. The V gene lost 6 bases and the J gene lost 5 bases, with 25 bases spanning the gap. CDR3: CASSDPRDLQAAETQYF. CDR3 DNA: TGTGCCAGCAGCGATCCCCGGGACCTCCAGGCGGCGGAGACCCAGTACTTC.

The chain uses TRBV2 and TRBJ1-5; D not certain. CDR3 size: 15 residues. V lost 3 bases and J lost 4, with 13 bases in between. Germline V gene data show CDR1 as SNHLY and CDR2 as FYNNEI. The DNA of the CDR3 is TGTGCCAGCAGTGATTGGGCAGGCGAGAATCAGCCCCAGCATTTT. Translation gives CASSDWAGENQPQHF.

This sequence joins TRBV7-2 and TRBJ2-1, with D unclear. The CDR3 runs 15 residues. Trimming took off 5 bases at V and 2 bases at J, with 13 bases between the two ends. Per the germline V gene, CDR1 is SGHTA and CDR2 is FQGNSA. This CDR3 reads CASSPPGPAYNEQFF. CDR3 sequence (DNA): TGTGCCAGCAGCCCACCTGGGCCCGCCTACAATGAGCAGTTCTTC.

This clone was found once. The rearrangement links TRBV5-1 to TRBJ1-2, with D uncertain. CDR3 length equals 13 residues. Deletions cut 0 bases from V and 4 bases from J, with 7 bases between. Germline CDR1 and CDR2: SGHRS and YFSETQ. CDR3 coding DNA: TGCGCCAGCAGCTTGGGACCGATCTATGGCTACACCTTC. Protein sequence: CASSLGPIYGYTF.

The chain carries TRBV30 and TRBJ2-7; 7 bases line up with TRBD2. This CDR3 is 15 amino acids long. Germline values: CDR1 GTSNPN, CDR2 SVGIG (reference sequence). The junction had 11 bases not matched to a gene; V was cut back by 2 bases and J by 4 bases. Here the CDR3 DNA reads TGTGCCTGGAGTACCGAGACTAGCTGGATGTACGAGCAGTACTTC. It translates to CAWSTETSWMYEQYF.

The chain links TRBV20-1 to TRBJ1-4; D not resolved. Trimming took off 7 bases at V and 0 bases at J, with 3 bases between the two ends. Germline V gene lookup returns CDR1 DFQATT and CDR2 SNEGSKA (reference sequence). The length of the CDR3 is 11 residues. CDR3 loop: CSVPTNEKLFF. In nucleotides, the CDR3 is TGCAGTGTGCCAACTAATGAAAAACTGTTTTTT.

The gene calls are TRBV19 and TRBJ1-1; no definite D call. Germline CDR1 reads LNHDA; CDR2 reads SQIVND (reference sequence). Trimming removed 6 bases at V and 3 bases at J, with 11 bases between. The CDR3 sequence is 13 residues long. The CDR3 DNA sequence: TGTGCCAGTAGCCAAGGAGGACACACTGAAGCTTTCTTT. The encoded protein is CASSQGGHTEAFF.

This clone was observed a few times. The V gene is TRBV14, the J gene TRBJ2-1; TRBD1 might be the D (6 bases). Germline CDR1 reads SGHDN; CDR2 reads FVKESK. Trimming took 0 bases from V and 8 from J, leaving 8 bases between them. The CDR3 extends over 13 amino acids. The CDR3 DNA reads as TGTGCCAGCAGCCAAGATTGGGGGCATGAGCAGTTCTTC. It encodes CASSQDWGHEQFF.

The chain carries TRBV5-4 and TRBJ1-2; 7 nucleotides match TRBD1. The trim removed 2 bases at V and 5 bases at J, leaving 6 bases unmatched. In germline, CDR1 is SGHNT, CDR2 YYREEE (reference sequence). This CDR3 is 14 amino acids long. The CDR3 here is CASSFRQGGYGYTF. Here the CDR3 DNA reads TGTGCCAGCAGCTTCCGACAGGGAGGATATGGCTACACCTTC. Full variable domain (outside the CDR3, taken from reference TRBV5-4 and TRBJ1-2): ETGVTQSPTHLIKTRGQQVTLRCSSQSGHNTVSWYQQALGQGPQFIFQYYREEENGRGNFPPRFSGLQFPNYSSELNVNALELDDSALYLCASSFRQGGYGYTFGSGTRLTVV.